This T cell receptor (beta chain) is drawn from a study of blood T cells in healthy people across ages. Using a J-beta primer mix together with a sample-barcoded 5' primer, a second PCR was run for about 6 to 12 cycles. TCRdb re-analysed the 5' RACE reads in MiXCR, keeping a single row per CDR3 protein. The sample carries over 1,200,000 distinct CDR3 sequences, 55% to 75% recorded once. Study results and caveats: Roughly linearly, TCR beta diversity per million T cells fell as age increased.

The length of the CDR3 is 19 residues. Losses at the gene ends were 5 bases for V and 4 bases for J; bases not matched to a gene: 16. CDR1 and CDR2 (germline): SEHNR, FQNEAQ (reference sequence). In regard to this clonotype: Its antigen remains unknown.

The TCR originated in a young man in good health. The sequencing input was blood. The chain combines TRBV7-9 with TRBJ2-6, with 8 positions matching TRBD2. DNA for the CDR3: TGTGCCAGCAGCCCCCCGGGAGGGGCGAGACCTCTCGGGGCCAACGTCCTGACTTTC. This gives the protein CASSPPGGARPLGANVLTF.